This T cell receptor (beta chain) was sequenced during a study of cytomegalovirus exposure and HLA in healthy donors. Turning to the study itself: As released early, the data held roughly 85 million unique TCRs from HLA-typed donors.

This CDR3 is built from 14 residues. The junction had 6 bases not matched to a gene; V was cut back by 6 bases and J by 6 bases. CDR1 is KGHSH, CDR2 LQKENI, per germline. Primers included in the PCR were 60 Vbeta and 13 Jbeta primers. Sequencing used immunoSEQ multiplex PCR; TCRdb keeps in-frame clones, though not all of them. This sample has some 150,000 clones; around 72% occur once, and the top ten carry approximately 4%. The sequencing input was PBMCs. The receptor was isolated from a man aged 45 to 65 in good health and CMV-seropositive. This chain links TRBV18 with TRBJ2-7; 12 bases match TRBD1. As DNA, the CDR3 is TGTGCCAGCTCTCCGGGACAGGGGGCCCGCGAGCAGTACTTC. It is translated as CASSPGQGAREQYF.